Each of the 12 T cell receptor beta chains below was sequenced from the same sample in a study of T cells in Graves' hyperthyroidism and ophthalmopathy. RNA transcripts served as the template for amplifying TCR beta CDR3 regions. HTBI primers were employed in a first-round RT-PCR of the TCR CDR3. TCRdb re-analysed the multiplex PCR reads in MiXCR, keeping a single row per CDR3 protein. The sample has 490,000 or so distinct CDR3 sequences, about 46% seen once. Sequenced: peripheral blood or thyroid tissue (not recorded which). The receptors were gathered from an adult woman with Graves' disease, either hyperthyroidism or ophthalmopathy (not recorded which).

The chain joins TRBV29-1 to TRBJ1-1; unclear D gene. Germline V gene data show CDR1 as SQVTM and CDR2 as ANQGSEA. V gave up 1 base and J gave up 6 bases, with 9 bases separating them. This CDR3 comprises 12 residues. The CDR3 DNA follows: TGCAGCGTTGAAGCATCAGGAGCTGAAGCTTTCTTT. Translated, it gives CSVEASGAEAFF.

This clonotype has a count of ten or more. The chain carries TRBV24-1 and TRBJ2-3, with TRBD2 matching 10 bases. The CDR3 length is 15 residues. Per the germline V gene, CDR1 is KGHDR and CDR2 is SFDVKD. V lost 3 bases and J lost 2; bases outside the gene matches: 1. The CDR3 sequence is CATSDLAGDTDTQYF. The DNA for the CDR3 is TGTGCCACCAGTGATCTAGCGGGGGACACAGATACGCAGTATTTT.

The J gene is TRBJ2-1, the V gene TRBV10-2, with TRBD1 as a possible D gene (6 bases). Trimming pared 8 bases from V and 0 bases from J, leaving 14 bases between. Germline values: CDR1 WSHSY, CDR2 SAAADI. This CDR3 has 15 residues. This chain's CDR3 is CASQQGGFSYNEQFF. CDR3 coding DNA: TGCGCCAGCCAACAGGGTGGATTCTCCTACAATGAGCAGTTCTTC.

This clonotype has a count of ten or more. V and J are TRBV20-1 and TRBJ1-3; tentative D call: TRBD1 (5 bases). This CDR3 has 13 amino acids. Germline V gene sequence: CDR1 DFQATT, CDR2 SNEGSKA (reference sequence). Trimming left V 7 bases short and J 0 bases short, with 10 bases between. Here the CDR3 DNA reads TGCAGTGTGCAGGGAAGCTCTGGAAACACCATATATTTT. Its protein product is CSVQGSSGNTIYF.

This clonotype was found many times. The genes are TRBV20-1 and TRBJ1-1; the D is unclear. Trimming removed 5 bases at V and 5 bases at J, with 15 bases between. This CDR3 spans 13 amino acids. Germline-derived CDR1 and CDR2 are DFQATT and SNEGSKA (reference sequence). The CDR3 nucleotides read TGCAGTGCTTACCCAGCCTTAGGAACTGAAGCTTTCTTT. Translated: CSAYPALGTEAFF.

The chain couples TRBV20-1 to TRBJ2-7; D might be TRBD2 (5 bases). Trimming cost V 3 bases and J 0 bases, with 12 bases left between them. Germline V lookup: CDR1 DFQATT, CDR2 SNEGSKA (reference sequence). The CDR3 loop spans 14 amino acids. CDR3 loop: CSARTTEASYEQYF. CDR3 bases: TGCAGTGCTAGGACGACGGAGGCCTCCTACGAGCAGTACTTC.

This clonotype has only a few counts. The chain has TRBV29-1 and TRBJ1-2; D is perhaps TRBD1 (5 bases). The CDR3 is 14 amino acids. Per the germline V gene, CDR1 is SQVTM and CDR2 is ANQGSEA. V was pared by 0 bases and J by 7 bases, with 15 bases between. CDR3 amino acids: CSVEDRETERGYTF. The CDR3 DNA follows: TGCAGCGTTGAAGATCGTGAGACAGAGCGTGGCTACACCTTC.

The rearrangement joins TRBV2 to TRBJ1-1; a weak D match, TRBD1 (6 bases). The CDR3 contains 15 residues. Germline V gene sequence: CDR1 SNHLY, CDR2 FYNNEI. Trimming cost V 7 bases and J 0 bases, with 15 bases left between them. CDR3 protein: CASISQGLMNTEAFF. CDR3 sequence (DNA): TGTGCCAGCATCTCACAGGGCCTCATGAACACTGAAGCTTTCTTT.

In DNA, the CDR3 is TGTGCCACTTCCTGGGTGGGCACCATATATTTT. This sequence encodes CATSWVGTIYF. The chain links TRBV19 to TRBJ1-3; D gene ambiguous. Germline V gives CDR1 LNHDA, CDR2 SQIVND (reference sequence). The V end lost 10 bases, the J end lost 9 bases, and 13 bases lay between the germline ends. There are 11 residues in the CDR3.

The sample holds many counts of this clonotype. This chain connects TRBV10-2 to TRBJ1-3; tentative D call: TRBD1 (5 bases). Germline V CDR1 and CDR2: WSHSY, SAAADI. Trimming removed 2 bases at V and 0 bases at J, with 8 bases between. The CDR3 loop spans 15 amino acids. The CDR3 is CASSEDSSSGNTIYF. CDR3 nucleotide sequence: TGCGCCAGCAGTGAGGACAGCAGCTCTGGAAACACCATATATTTT.

This clonotype was found once. It is likely a read error, because the conserved phenylalanine at the end of the CDR3 is missing. The DNA is left out, because the CDR3 cannot be placed on it with certainty; the CDR3 is given as TCRdb lists it. V and J are TRBV20-1 and TRBJ1-2; the table's D call, TRBD1, was not checked against the DNA. 9 amino acids form the CDR3, both terminal residues included. Germline lookup yields CDR1 DFQATT and CDR2 SNEGSKA (reference sequence). The CDR3 is CSALDRGFE.

CDR3 coding DNA: TGTGCCAGCAGCTTAGTTGCCGGGACCTATGGCTACACCTTC. This translates into CASSLVAGTYGYTF. V gene TRBV7-2 combines with J gene TRBJ1-2, with D maybe TRBD1 (5 bases). CDR1 SGHTA and CDR2 FQGNSA come from the germline V gene. V was cut by 1 base and J by 4 bases, with 10 bases left in between. The length of the CDR3 is 14 residues.